The T cell receptor beta chain described here comes from a study of blood T cells in healthy people across ages. Study outcomes and limitations: Older age went with lower TCR beta diversity per million T cells, in a roughly linear way.

Germline values: CDR1 MNHNY, CDR2 SVGAGI (reference sequence). The CDR3 is 15 residues long. The V end was cut by 5 bases, the J end by 6 bases, with 14 bases between. Each sample used at least 7 million PBMCs. This clonotype has more than one count but fewer than ten. Its antigen is undetermined. Primed by a sample-barcoded 5' primer and a J-beta primer mix, a second PCR proceeded for about 7 to 11 cycles. TCRdb re-derived calls from the 5' RACE reads in MiXCR, one entry per CDR3 protein. The sample consists of about 970,000 distinct CDR3 sequences, approximately 50% of them appearing once. The rearrangement uses TRBV6-6 and TRBJ1-6; D is perhaps TRBD1 (6 bases). The receptor was isolated from a woman in her sixties or seventies in good health. Sequences were obtained from blood. In DNA, the CDR3 is TGTGCCAGCAGTCTTACGGGACAAGCTAATTCACCCCTCCACTTT. Residues: CASSLTGQANSPLHF.